This TCR beta chain was recorded in a study of shared clonotypes between healthy human individuals (dated by TCRdb to 2018 to 2021). Notes on the research overall: The cohort included a few men and a couple of women between 18 and 49 years of age. For each donor, CD4 naive and CD4 memory were each run on three plates, CD8 naive on two plates, and CD8 memory on one plate. The study deeply sequenced blood TCR repertoires of several healthy adults to estimate repertoire size and the extent of clonotype sharing between individuals. Different laboratories and diverse techniques were used to prepare libraries and sequence TCR repertoires, to increase sequencing depth and limit assay-specific biases. Between about 0.94 and 10 billion PBMCs per donor were obtained by leukapheresis. Findings and caveats that apply to the study as a whole: The genetic and exposure-history diversity represented was limited by the small number of donors. Sampling was restricted to blood, and TCR repertoires in tissues likely differ from the TCR repertoires found in blood. Compared with non-shared clonotypes, the clonotypes found in all four sorted-subset donors had higher generation probabilities. Across four donors, around 5% of naive CD4, roughly 3.3% of naive CD8, about 2% of memory CD4, and approximately 0.42% of memory CD8 clonotypes were shared. Rarefaction of sorted-subset datasets indicated incomplete sequencing despite the large sequencing depth. Larger estimated clonotype richness was generally found for naive subsets than for memory subsets. Based on pairwise subsampling, the degree of clonotype sharing among donors was expected to be affected by sequencing depth.

The CDR3 contains 15 residues, cysteine and phenylalanine counted. The only DNA kept is the CDR3, 45 bases in frame from the first base. Here V drops 2 bases and J drops 2 bases, and the junction holds 2 bases not matched to any gene. Based on the germline V gene, the CDR1 and CDR2 sequences are SGHRS and YFSETQ. Healthy HIV-negative adults with no recently reported acute infections or vaccinations were included as donors. All donors were Caucasian adults living in Nashville, Tennessee, USA. CD4+ T cells were enriched by magnetic negative selection; naive cells were then positively selected on CD45RA, and the negative fraction formed the memory subset. Blood was collected by leukapheresis, and PBMCs were isolated by Ficoll-Histopaque density gradient centrifugation and then cryopreserved in liquid nitrogen vapor phase. Analytical flow cytometry was used to check the purity and quantity of every magnetically sorted T cell population. From each sorted fraction, genomic DNA was isolated and quantified by UV absorbance on a Nanodrop 2000c.

On this clone: Its antigen remains unidentified. No per-base quality is available; no much larger clone lies one base away.

TCR CDR3 regions were amplified from genomic DNA by multiplex PCR using the deep immunoSEQ assay. Extracted genomic DNA from each cell subset was spread evenly across all wells of several immunoSEQ 96-well plates, with each plate serving as a replicate. For sorted subsets, approximately 190 ng genomic DNA, equal to tens of thousands of T cell genomes, was loaded into each replicate PCR. Purified libraries were quantified with a Qubit 3.0 fluorometer, sized on a Bioanalyzer 2100, and re-quantified with the KAPA Library Quantification kit. A separate single-read 150-cycle Illumina NextSeq 550 flow cell was used to sequence each immunoSEQ 96-well plate. Regarding the original processing steps: Because only junctional sequences without quality scores were contained in the immunoSEQ output, filtering matching that applied to full-length reads could not be performed. Sequences were annotated with PyIR, a Python wrapper for IgBLAST v1.9, and V/J genes and CDR3 were assigned using IMGT germline references. Reads were removed for weak V/J assignments (E-value above 1e-6), missing CDR3, stop codons, out-of-frame junctions, or ambiguous translated residues. V3J clonotypes were defined as sequences sharing the same inferred V gene, J gene, and CDR3 amino acid sequence. Percentage overlap between repertoires was calculated by dividing the number of shared unique clonotypes by the size of the smaller repertoire. RTK rarefaction, the Chao1 estimator, and Recon v2.1 estimates of unobserved clonotypes were used to assess repertoire richness. For all TCRbeta clonotypes obtained by the gDNA method from a few donors, generation probabilities were computed with OLGA. TCRdb took this table from immuneACCESS and kept in-frame rearrangements with V and J called. Such tables lack part of the clones; where checked against another copy, unresolved V genes explain under half of the gap, and the rest is unexplained. Clone size and the V and J calls come from that table; the DNA yielded D and trimming. For this sample the table gives approximately 1.4 million clones, of which roughly 98% were detected only once. About 0.45% of the sample rests with the top ten.

Sequencing used naive CD4+ T cells sorted from blood. The sample's cell subset or site label, in plain terms: CD45RA+ positively selected. The chain was built from TRBV5-1 and TRBJ2-1, and 9 bases in between align with TRBD2. This receptor was identified in a man younger than 40 in good health. The CDR3 sequence is CASSLLAGAYNEQFF. Read as DNA, the sequence is TGCGCCAGCAGCTTATTAGCGGGAGCCTACAATGAGCAGTTCTTC. Extended through the reference TRBV5-1 and TRBJ2-1 proteins, this CDR3 yields the full variable domain: KAGVTQTPRYLIKTRGQQVTLSCSPISGHRSVSWYQQTPGQGLQFLFEYFSETQRNKGNFPGRFSGRQFSNSRSEMNVSTLELGDSALYLCASSLLAGAYNEQFFGPGTRLTVL.